This T cell receptor (beta chain) was obtained from a study of identifying expanded T cells in peripheral blood. Using immunoSEQ multiplex PCR, the repertoire was profiled, and TCRdb retains in-frame clones only, with some absent. The table lists 65,000 to 95,000 clones, approximately 90% of them singletons. V lost 3 bases to trimming and J lost 7 bases, with 12 bases between them. This CDR3 spans 13 amino acids. Germline V lookup: CDR1 MNHEY, CDR2 SMNVEV (reference sequence). Remarks on this clone: Its target is not known.

No infections or other immune events were documented during collection. Whole-study results and caveats: Over around two and four weeks, about 15 and 19 clones changed, versus roughly 1.1 between replicates.

Input material: blood. The gene calls are TRBV27 and TRBJ1-1; the D is unclear. The sequence was collected from a person between 18 and 69 years old in good health. The CDR3 reads CASSFRRELEAFF. The CDR3 DNA reads as TGTGCCAGCAGTTTTCGGAGGGAACTTGAAGCTTTCTTT.